Presented here are 20 T cell receptor beta chains from one specimen sequenced in a study of type 1 regulatory T cells. TCRdb passed the reads through MiXCR, listing each CDR3 protein once. The sample carries about 23,000 distinct CDR3 sequences, about 45% recorded once. Their recognized antigens are unknown. The sample was cultured T cells, either the whole culture or a sorted T cell fraction (not recorded which). Receptors originate from a human donor in good health.

This chain uses TRBV12-3 or TRBV12-4 with TRBJ1-2, with D possibly TRBD1 on 6 matching bases. The CDR3 consists of 12 residues. The V and J ends lost 8 bases and 4 bases respectively, with 11 bases between them. This CDR3 reads CASRKQGYGYTF. CDR3 bases: TGTGCCAGCCGGAAACAGGGCTATGGCTACACCTTC.

The sample holds a few counts of this clonotype. The chain has TRBV12-3 or TRBV12-4 and TRBJ1-4; D unresolved. The CDR3 spans 12 residues. With 6 bases removed from V and 7 bases from J, the gap between germline ends came to 9 bases. This CDR3 is CASSPVGEKLFF. The CDR3 bases are TGTGCCAGCAGCCCAGTGGGTGAAAAACTGTTTTTT.

The chain joins TRBV10-3 to TRBJ2-7; the match to TRBD2 covers 12 bases. CDR1 is ENHRY and CDR2 is SYGVKD in the germline V gene. The ends lost 6 bases at V and 1 base at J; junction bases unmatched: 4. The CDR3 is 15 residues long. CDR3 sequence: CAIRLAGGASYEQYF. CDR3 DNA: TGTGCCATCAGACTAGCGGGGGGCGCTTCCTACGAGCAGTACTTC.

This clonotype has more than one count but fewer than ten. V is TRBV6-5 and J is TRBJ1-3, with D possibly matching TRBD1 (6 bases). The CDR3 is 14 residues long. The germline gives CDR1 MNHEY, CDR2 SVGAGI. Trimming took 6 bases from V and 0 from J, leaving 9 bases between them. The CDR3 region is CASRQGLSGNTIYF. In nucleotides, the CDR3 is TGTGCCAGCAGACAGGGTCTCTCTGGAAACACCATATATTTT.

This clonotype was counted a few times. The rearrangement joins TRBV20-1 to TRBJ2-1; the match to TRBD2 covers 11 bases. CDR3 length: 18 residues. The germline V gene encodes CDR1 DFQATT and CDR2 SNEGSKA (reference sequence). V lost 5 bases to trimming and J lost 0 bases; unmatched junction nucleotides: 12. The CDR3 loop is CSARRPGLADPSYNEQFF. For the CDR3, the DNA is TGCAGTGCTCGGAGACCGGGACTAGCGGATCCCTCCTACAATGAGCAGTTCTTC.

The J gene is TRBJ1-1, the V gene TRBV6-4, with 7 positions matching TRBD1. Germline V gives CDR1 MRHNA, CDR2 SNTAGT. V lost 6 bases and J lost 0; bases outside the gene matches: 7. This CDR3 region has 15 residues. DNA of the CDR3: TGTGCCAGCAGCGGACAGGACGTAATGAACACTGAAGCTTTCTTT. It encodes CASSGQDVMNTEAFF.

In its sample, this clonotype ranks as medium-sized. The rearrangement joins TRBV18 to TRBJ1-3; perhaps TRBD1 as D (6 bases). The CDR3 is made up of 15 amino acids. The V end lost 4 bases, the J end lost 7 bases, and 17 bases lay between the germline ends. The germline gives CDR1 KGHSH, CDR2 LQKENI. This CDR3 is CASSQPTGLQNTIYF. The CDR3 bases are TGTGCCAGCTCACAACCTACAGGGTTACAGAACACCATATATTTT.

Within the sample, this clonotype is medium-sized. Here the CDR3 DNA reads TGTGCCAGCAGCTTTAGACTTAACACCGGGGAGCTGTTTTTT. Translated, it gives CASSFRLNTGELFF. The chain links TRBV11-2 to TRBJ2-2, with D unclear. Germline CDR1 SGHAT, CDR2 FQNNGV. Trimming took off 3 bases at V and 2 bases at J, with 7 bases between the two ends. The CDR3 has 14 amino acids. Full variable domain (outside the CDR3, taken from reference TRBV11-2 and TRBJ2-2): EAGVAQSPRYKIIEKRQSVAFWCNPISGHATLYWYQQILGQGPKLLIQFQNNGVVDDSQLPKDRFSAERLKGVDSTLKIQPAKLEDSAVYLCASSFRLNTGELFFGEGSRLTVL.

In its sample, this clonotype is medium-sized. The chain joins TRBV6-2 or TRBV6-3 to TRBJ1-2; 8 positions match TRBD1. J gave up 1 base and V 5 bases, and 12 bases lay outside the gene matches. CDR3 size: 17 residues. Looked up from germline, CDR1 is MNHEY and CDR2 is SVGEGT. The CDR3 sequence is CASSRLGQGRGNYGYTF. In DNA form, the CDR3 reads TGTGCCAGCAGTCGTCTTGGACAGGGCCGGGGTAACTATGGCTACACCTTC.

This clonotype was counted a few times. V is TRBV12-3 or TRBV12-4 and J is TRBJ1-3; D unclear. This CDR3 contains 12 residues. The V and J ends lost 6 bases and 7 bases respectively, with 10 bases between them. The CDR3: CASRRRTNTIYF. In DNA, the CDR3 is TGTGCCAGCAGACGTCGAACCAACACCATATATTTT.

By sample fraction, this clonotype is medium-sized. This chain uses TRBV6-2 or TRBV6-3 with TRBJ2-3, with TRBD2 matching over 9 bases. With 6 bases clipped from V and 2 bases from J, the junction kept 0 bases outside the gene matches. Germline CDR1 is MNHEY and CDR2 is SVGEGT. This CDR3 has 13 residues. CDR3 residues: CASRGLATDTQYF. The CDR3 DNA is TGTGCCAGCAGGGGACTAGCCACAGATACGCAGTATTTT.

Turning to this clonotype: At one end the junction does not follow the germline gene, possibly because of a read error. The chain joins TRBV6-6 to TRBJ2-6; D is possibly TRBD1 (5 bases). There are 16 residues in the CDR3. Germline-derived CDR1 and CDR2 are MNHNY and SVGAGI (reference sequence). The CDR3 DNA reads as TGTGCCGGTGGAGACGGATTCTACTCTGGGGCCAACGTCCTGTCTTTC. Translated: CAGGDGFYSGANVLSF.

This clonotype has a handful of counts. The chain is built from TRBV5-1 and TRBJ2-2, with TRBD2 identical over 8 bases. The germline gives CDR1 SGHRS, CDR2 YFSETQ. The CDR3 has 16 amino acids. Germline trimming cut 2 bases from V and 0 bases from J; bases unmatched to any gene: 3. The chain's CDR3 is CASSLSGGANTGELFF. In DNA, the CDR3 is TGCGCCAGCAGCTTAAGCGGGGGAGCGAACACCGGGGAGCTGTTTTTT. Full variable domain (remainder filled in from reference TRBV5-1 and TRBJ2-2): KAGVTQTPRYLIKTRGQQVTLSCSPISGHRSVSWYQQTPGQGLQFLFEYFSETQRNKGNFPGRFSGRQFSNSRSEMNVSTLELGDSALYLCASSLSGGANTGELFFGEGSRLTVL.

Relative to its sample, this clonotype is medium-sized. The chain carries TRBV18 and TRBJ1-5; D is unresolved. The germline CDR1 and CDR2 sequences are KGHSH and LQKENI. The V gene lost 2 bases and the J gene lost 4 bases, with 3 bases spanning the gap. CDR3 size: 12 residues. CDR3 sequence reads: CASSPENQPQHF. CDR3 in DNA: TGTGCCAGCTCACCAGAGAATCAGCCCCAGCATTTT.

This clonotype was found a few times. The rearrangement uses TRBV4-1 and TRBJ1-6; TRBD1 agrees at 7 bases. V trimming: 3 bases; J trimming: 13 bases; junction bases outside the gene matches: 12. The CDR3 contains 15 residues. Looked up from germline, CDR1 is MGHRA and CDR2 is YSYEKL. Written as DNA, the CDR3 is TGCGCCAGCAGCCATCCTGGACAGGAGCGAGGGCCCCTCCACTTT. It specifies CASSHPGQERGPLHF.

This chain uses TRBV10-3 with TRBJ2-5; TRBD1 might be the D (6 bases). The CDR3 has 16 residues. The germline V gene has CDR1 ENHRY and CDR2 SYGVKD. V was pared by 3 bases and J by 5 bases, with 19 bases between. The CDR3 loop reads CAISDPTTGFGETQYF. The CDR3 coding sequence is TGTGCCATCAGTGACCCTACAACAGGGTTTGGGGAGACCCAGTACTTC.

This clonotype has at least ten counts. This chain links TRBV20-1 with TRBJ2-7, with 7 bases that match TRBD1. This CDR3 region has 14 residues. Germline-derived CDR1 and CDR2 are DFQATT and SNEGSKA (reference sequence). Trimming cost V 7 bases and J 2 bases; bases outside gene matches: 11. The chain's CDR3 is CSGIPDRVTYEQYF. CDR3 nucleotides: TGCAGTGGCATTCCTGACAGGGTTACCTACGAGCAGTACTTC.

Details on this clonotype: Given a much more abundant clone one base away, this may be a read error. The chain employs TRBV18 and TRBJ2-1, with 7 bases fitting TRBD1. This CDR3 has 17 residues. The J segment lost 7 bases and the V segment lost 4 bases, leaving 16 bases of the junction unmatched. Germline V lookup: CDR1 KGHSH, CDR2 LQKENI. CDR3 sequence: CASSLTLLTGPRNEQFF. CDR3 bases: TGTGCCAGCTCACTGACCCTATTGACAGGGCCTCGGAATGAGCAGTTCTTC.

The J gene is TRBJ2-7, the V gene TRBV5-6, with 7 bases aligning to TRBD1. V was pared by 7 bases and J by 1 base, with 14 bases of the junction left unmatched. The CDR3 totals 16 residues. Germline V gene sequence: CDR1 SGHDT, CDR2 YYEEEE. This chain's CDR3 is CASSIGQGVISYEQYF. DNA of the CDR3: TGTGCCAGCTCTATCGGTCAGGGGGTGATTTCCTACGAGCAGTACTTC.

The J gene is TRBJ1-2, the V gene TRBV7-2, with 7 positions matching TRBD1. Germline-derived CDR1 and CDR2 are SGHTA and FQGNSA. This CDR3 spans 14 amino acids. The junction had 4 bases not matched to a gene; V was cut back by 3 bases and J by 3 bases. This chain's CDR3 is CASSLGRGDYGYTF. The CDR3 DNA follows: TGTGCCAGCAGCTTGGGCAGGGGGGACTATGGCTACACCTTC.